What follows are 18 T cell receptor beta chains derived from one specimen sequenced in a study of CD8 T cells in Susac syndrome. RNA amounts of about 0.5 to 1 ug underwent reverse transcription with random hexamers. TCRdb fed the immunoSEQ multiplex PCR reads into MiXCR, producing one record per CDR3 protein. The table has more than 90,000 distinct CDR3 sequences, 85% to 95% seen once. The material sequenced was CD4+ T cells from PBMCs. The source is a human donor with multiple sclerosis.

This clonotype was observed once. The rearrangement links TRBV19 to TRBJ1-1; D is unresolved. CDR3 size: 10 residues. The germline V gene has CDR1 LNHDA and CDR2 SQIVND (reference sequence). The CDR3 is CEGADTEAFF. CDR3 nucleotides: TGTGAGGGAGCGGATACTGAAGCTTTCTTT.

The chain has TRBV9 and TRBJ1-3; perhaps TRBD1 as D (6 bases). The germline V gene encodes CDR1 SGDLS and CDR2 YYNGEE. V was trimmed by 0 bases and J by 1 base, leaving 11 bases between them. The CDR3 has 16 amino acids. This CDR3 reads CASSVVPGDSGNTIYF. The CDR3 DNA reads TGTGCCAGCAGCGTAGTTCCAGGGGATTCTGGAAACACCATATATTTT.

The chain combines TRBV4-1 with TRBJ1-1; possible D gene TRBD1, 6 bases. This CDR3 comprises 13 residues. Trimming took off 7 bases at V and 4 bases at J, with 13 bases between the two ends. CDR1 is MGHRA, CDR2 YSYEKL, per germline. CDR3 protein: CASTRGARTEAFF. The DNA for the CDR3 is TGCGCCAGCACTAGGGGGGCGCGCACTGAAGCTTTCTTT.

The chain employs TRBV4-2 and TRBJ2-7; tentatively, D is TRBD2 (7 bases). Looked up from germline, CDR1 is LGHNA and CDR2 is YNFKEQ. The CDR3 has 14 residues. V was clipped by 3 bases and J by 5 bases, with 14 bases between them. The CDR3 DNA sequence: TGTGCCAGCAGCCAGGGAGGGGGGACACACGAGCAGTACTTC. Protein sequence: CASSQGGGTHEQYF.

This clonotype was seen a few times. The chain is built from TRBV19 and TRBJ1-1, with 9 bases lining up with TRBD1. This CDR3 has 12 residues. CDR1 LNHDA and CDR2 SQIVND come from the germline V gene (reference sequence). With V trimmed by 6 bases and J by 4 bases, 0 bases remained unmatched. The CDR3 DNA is TGTGCCAGTAGGACAGGGGGCACTGAAGCTTTCTTT. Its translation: CASRTGGTEAFF.

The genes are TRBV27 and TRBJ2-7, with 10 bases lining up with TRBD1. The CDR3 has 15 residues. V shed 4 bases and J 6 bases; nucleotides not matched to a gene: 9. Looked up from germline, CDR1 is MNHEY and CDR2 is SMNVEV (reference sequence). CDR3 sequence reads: CASSSGTGVRSEQYF. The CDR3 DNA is TGTGCCAGCAGTTCGGGGACAGGGGTCCGTAGCGAGCAGTACTTC.

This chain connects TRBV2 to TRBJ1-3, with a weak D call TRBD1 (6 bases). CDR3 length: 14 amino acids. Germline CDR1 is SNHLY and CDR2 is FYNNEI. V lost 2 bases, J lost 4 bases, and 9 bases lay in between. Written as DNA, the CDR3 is TGTGCCAGCAGTGAAACAGGGATAGGAAACACCATATATTTT. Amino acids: CASSETGIGNTIYF.

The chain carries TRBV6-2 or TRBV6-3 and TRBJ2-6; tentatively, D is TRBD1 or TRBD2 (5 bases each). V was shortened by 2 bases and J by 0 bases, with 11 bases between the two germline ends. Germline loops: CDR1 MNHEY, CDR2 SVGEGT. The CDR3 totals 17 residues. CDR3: CASSYGTGPSGANVLTF. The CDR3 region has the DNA TGTGCCAGCAGTTACGGGACGGGTCCCTCTGGGGCCAACGTCCTGACTTTC.

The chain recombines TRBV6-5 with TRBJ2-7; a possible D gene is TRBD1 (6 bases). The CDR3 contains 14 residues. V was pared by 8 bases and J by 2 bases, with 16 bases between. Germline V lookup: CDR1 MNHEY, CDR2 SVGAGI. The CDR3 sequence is CASGKTGLTYEQYF. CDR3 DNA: TGTGCCAGCGGTAAGACAGGACTTACCTACGAGCAGTACTTC.

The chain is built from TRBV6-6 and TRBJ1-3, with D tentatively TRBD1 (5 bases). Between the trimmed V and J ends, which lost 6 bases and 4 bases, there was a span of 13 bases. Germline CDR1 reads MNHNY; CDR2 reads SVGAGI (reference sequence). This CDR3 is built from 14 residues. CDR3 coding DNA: TGTGCCAGCAGACAGGAGCGGGAAGGAAACACCATATATTTT. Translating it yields CASRQEREGNTIYF.

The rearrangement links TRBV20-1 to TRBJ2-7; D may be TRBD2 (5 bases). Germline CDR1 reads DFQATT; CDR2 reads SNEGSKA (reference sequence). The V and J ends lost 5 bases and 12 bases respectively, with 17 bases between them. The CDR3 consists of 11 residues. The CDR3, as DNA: TGCAGTGCTGCCCGCCTAGCCAACGGGTACTTC. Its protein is CSAARLANGYF.

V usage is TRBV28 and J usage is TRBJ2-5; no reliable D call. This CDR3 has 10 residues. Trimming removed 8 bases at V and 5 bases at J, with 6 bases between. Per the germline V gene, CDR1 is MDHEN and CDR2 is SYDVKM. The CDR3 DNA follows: TGTGCCAGCCGGCGGGAGACCCAGTACTTC. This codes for CASRRETQYF.

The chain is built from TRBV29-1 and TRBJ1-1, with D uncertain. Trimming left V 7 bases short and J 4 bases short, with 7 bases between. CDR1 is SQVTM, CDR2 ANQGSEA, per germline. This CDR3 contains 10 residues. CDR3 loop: CSGWGTEAFF. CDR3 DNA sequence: TGCAGCGGATGGGGCACTGAAGCTTTCTTT.

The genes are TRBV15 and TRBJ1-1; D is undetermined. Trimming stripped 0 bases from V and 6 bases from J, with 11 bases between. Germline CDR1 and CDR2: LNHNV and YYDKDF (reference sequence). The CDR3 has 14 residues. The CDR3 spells CATSREGEVAEAFF. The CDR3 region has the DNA TGTGCCACCAGCAGAGAGGGTGAGGTGGCTGAAGCTTTCTTT. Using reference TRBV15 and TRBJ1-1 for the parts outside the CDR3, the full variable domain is DAMVIQNPRYQVTQFGKPVTLSCSQTLNHNVMYWYQQKSSQAPKLLFHYYDKDFNNEADTPDNFQSRRPNTSFCFLDIRSPGLGDTAMYLCATSREGEVAEAFFGQGTRLTVV.

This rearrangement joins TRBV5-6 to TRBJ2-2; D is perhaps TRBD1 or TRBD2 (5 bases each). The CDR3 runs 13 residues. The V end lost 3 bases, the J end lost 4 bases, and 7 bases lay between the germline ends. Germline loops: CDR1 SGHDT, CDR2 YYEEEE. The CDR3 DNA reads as TGTGCCAGCAGCTGGGACGGCACCGGGGAGCTGTTTTTT. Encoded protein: CASSWDGTGELFF.

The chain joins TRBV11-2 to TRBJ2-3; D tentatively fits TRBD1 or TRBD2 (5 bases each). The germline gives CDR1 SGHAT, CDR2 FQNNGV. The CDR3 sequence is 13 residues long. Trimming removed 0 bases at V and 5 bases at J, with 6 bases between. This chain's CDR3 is CASSLEGVDTQYF. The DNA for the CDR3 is TGTGCCAGCAGCTTAGAGGGGGTAGATACGCAGTATTTT.

The CDR3 DNA reads TGTGCCAGCAGCCAAGAAGGGGGGTTTGATACTGAAGCTTTCTTT. Its translation is CASSQEGGFDTEAFF. The J gene is TRBJ1-1, the V gene TRBV4-2; D perhaps matches TRBD1 (6 bases). The germline CDR1 and CDR2 sequences are LGHNA and YNFKEQ. Trimming removed 0 bases at V and 5 bases at J, with 13 bases between. The CDR3 extends over 15 amino acids.

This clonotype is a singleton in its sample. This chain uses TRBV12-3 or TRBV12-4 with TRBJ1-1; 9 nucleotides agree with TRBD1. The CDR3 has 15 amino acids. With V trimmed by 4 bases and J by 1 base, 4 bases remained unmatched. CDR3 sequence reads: CASSWGQGRNTEAFF. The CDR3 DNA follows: TGTGCCAGCAGTTGGGGACAGGGACGGAACACTGAAGCTTTCTTT.